One and the same sample provided the 7 T cell receptor beta chains below, sequenced in a study of blood T cell repertoires in COVID-19. Assay used: immunoSEQ multiplex PCR; TCRdb lists only in-frame clones, some missing. The sample holds 150,000 to 200,000 clones, approximately 74% seen once. Sequencing was performed on peripheral blood. These receptors came from an elderly woman with acute or convalescent COVID-19.

This clone was seen many times. The chain is built from TRBV27 and TRBJ1-6; D unclear. The CDR3 is made up of 16 amino acids. The V gene lost 5 bases and the J gene lost 5 bases, with 16 bases spanning the gap. CDR1 is MNHEY, CDR2 SMNVEV, per germline (reference sequence). CDR3 bases: TGTGCCAGCAGTCTCCCGCCCGGGGAGAATAATTCACCCCTCCACTTT. This sequence encodes CASSLPPGENNSPLHF.

The chain couples TRBV5-1 to TRBJ2-7, with 8 bases fitting TRBD2. The CDR3 consists of 16 residues. Germline CDR1 and CDR2: SGHRS and YFSETQ. Unmatched junction bases numbered 8, after V lost 0 bases and J lost 3 bases. CDR3 DNA sequence: TGCGCCAGCAGCTTGGCCAATAGCGGGATAAGCTACGAGCAGTACTTC. Protein sequence: CASSLANSGISYEQYF.

CDR3 residues: CASRQGQAGNTIYF. As DNA, the CDR3 is TGTGCCAGTAGACAGGGACAAGCTGGAAACACCATATATTTT. This chain connects TRBV28 to TRBJ1-3; 7 nucleotides agree with TRBD1. The CDR3 is made up of 14 amino acids. Germline V gene lookup returns CDR1 MDHEN and CDR2 SYDVKM. Trimming took 9 bases from V and 2 from J; bases not matched to a gene: 7.

The gene calls are TRBV2 and TRBJ1-5; D not resolved. Germline values: CDR1 SNHLY, CDR2 FYNNEI. The CDR3 contains 15 residues. V lost 3 bases and J 3 bases, leaving 12 bases between the germline ends. In DNA, the CDR3 is TGTGCCAGCAGTGAGGCACGGGGAGTCAATCAGCCCCAGCATTTT. The encoded protein is CASSEARGVNQPQHF.

This clone came up a few times. The V call is TRBV24-1, the J call TRBJ2-1; TRBD2 might be the D (6 bases). The CDR3 has 13 residues. Germline V gene lookup returns CDR1 KGHDR and CDR2 SFDVKD. The ends were cut back, 5 bases at V and 8 bases at J, with 12 bases in the middle. CDR3 sequence reads: CATSVGGGDEQFF. The CDR3 DNA reads as TGTGCCACCAGTGTCGGAGGCGGGGATGAGCAGTTCTTC.

The sample holds a few counts of this clone. The chain is built from TRBV28 and TRBJ1-1, with D tentatively TRBD1 (6 bases). The CDR3 runs to 11 residues. The ends were cut back, 6 bases at V and 11 bases at J, with 13 bases in the middle. Looked up from germline, CDR1 is MDHEN and CDR2 is SYDVKM. In DNA form, the CDR3 reads TGTGCCAGCAGAGAGGAGGGGGGGGCTTTCTTT. This translates into CASREEGGAFF.

The CDR3 here is CASGLHQRLAGAPFKDTQYF. The CDR3, as DNA: TGTGCTAGTGGTCTACACCAACGACTAGCGGGAGCTCCCTTTAAAGATACGCAGTATTTT. This sequence joins TRBV12-5 and TRBJ2-3; 12 bases are shared with TRBD2. The CDR3 has 20 amino acids. With 5 bases clipped from V and 5 bases from J, the junction kept 20 bases outside the gene matches. In germline, CDR1 is LGHNT, CDR2 FRNRAP.